Described below is a single TCR beta chain sequence and its context. The J segment lost 6 bases and the V segment lost 6 bases, leaving 12 bases of the junction unmatched. CDR3 length equals 15 residues. The V gene's germline CDR1 is MNHEY and CDR2 SVGAGI. This record comes from a study of control samples from healthy donors and cancer patients. The repertoire was sequenced with immunoSEQ multiplex PCR; TCRdb's copy has only in-frame clones and lacks some. The sample shows about 230,000 clones, almost 85% of them seen only once. The TCR sequence derives from a woman aged 55-75 years with lung cancer. This rearrangement joins TRBV6-5 to TRBJ2-3, with 7 bases that match TRBD2. The sequencing sample was made of PBMCs. CDR3 in amino acids: CASRRGGTHRDTQYF. The CDR3, as DNA: TGTGCCAGCAGGCGGGGAGGGACCCACCGGGATACGCAGTATTTT.